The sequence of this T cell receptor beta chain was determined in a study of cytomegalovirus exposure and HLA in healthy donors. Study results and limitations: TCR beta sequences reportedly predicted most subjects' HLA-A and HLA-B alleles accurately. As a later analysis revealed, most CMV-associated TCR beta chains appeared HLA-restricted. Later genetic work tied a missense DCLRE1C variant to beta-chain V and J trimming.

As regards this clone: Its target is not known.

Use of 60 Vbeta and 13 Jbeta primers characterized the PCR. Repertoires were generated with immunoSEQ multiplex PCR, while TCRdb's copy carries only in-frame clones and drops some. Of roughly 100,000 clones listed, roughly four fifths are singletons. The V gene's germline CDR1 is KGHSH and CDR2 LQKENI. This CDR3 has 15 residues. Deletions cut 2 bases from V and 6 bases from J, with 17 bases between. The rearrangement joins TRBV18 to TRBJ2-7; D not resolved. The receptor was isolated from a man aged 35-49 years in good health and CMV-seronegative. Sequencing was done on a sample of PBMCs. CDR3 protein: CASSPEFRSVGEQYF. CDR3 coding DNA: TGTGCCAGCTCACCAGAATTCAGGTCAGTCGGCGAGCAGTACTTC.